The next 30 T cell receptor beta chains were all read from a single sample in a study of cytomegalovirus exposure and HLA in healthy donors. The PCR had 60 Vbeta and 13 Jbeta primers. TCRdb's copy holds only in-frame clones and misses some; the assay was immunoSEQ multiplex PCR. Of approximately 200,000 clones in the sample, 60% to 80% are singletons; the top ten hold roughly 2%. Sequencing input: PBMCs. The receptors stem from a young man in good health and CMV-seronegative.

The rearrangement uses TRBV7-3 and TRBJ2-1, with D possibly matching TRBD2 (6 bases). Deletions cut 2 bases from V and 3 bases from J, with 8 bases between. Germline values: CDR1 SGHTA, CDR2 FQGTGA. The CDR3 consists of 14 residues. The CDR3 region is CASSLGGNYNEQFF. As DNA, the CDR3 is TGTGCCAGCAGCTTAGGCGGGAACTACAATGAGCAGTTCTTC.

The rearrangement joins TRBV28 to TRBJ2-5; perhaps TRBD1 as D (6 bases). The CDR3 length is 13 residues. Trimming shortened V by 3 bases and J by 2 bases, and 7 bases separated the two germline ends. Germline loops: CDR1 MDHEN, CDR2 SYDVKM. This chain's CDR3 is CASSFQGQETQYF. In DNA form, the CDR3 reads TGTGCCAGCAGTTTTCAGGGGCAAGAGACCCAGTACTTC.

The J gene is TRBJ1-3, the V gene TRBV28; 7 bases map to TRBD1. The CDR3 runs 13 residues. Germline-derived CDR1 and CDR2 are MDHEN and SYDVKM. V lost 6 bases to trimming and J lost 2 bases; unmatched junction nucleotides: 1. The CDR3 coding sequence is TGTGCCAGCAGGCAGGGGGCTGGAAACACCATATATTTT. Amino acids: CASRQGAGNTIYF.

This clone appeared once. V and J are TRBV4-2 and TRBJ2-3; 13 bases agree with TRBD2. Germline CDR1 LGHNA, CDR2 YNFKEQ. J was trimmed by 6 bases and V by 6 bases; bases with no gene match: 3. This CDR3 is built from 14 residues. CDR3 nucleotides: TGTGCCAGCAGTCGACTAGCGGGGGGCGATACGCAGTATTTT. It codes for CASSRLAGGDTQYF.

This rearrangement joins TRBV9 to TRBJ1-1, with 8 bases lining up with TRBD1. The V gene's germline CDR1 is SGDLS and CDR2 YYNGEE. The CDR3 length is 14 residues. V was pared by 7 bases and J by 2 bases, with 7 bases of the junction left unmatched. CDR3 DNA: TGTGCCAGCGCCCCGGACAGGGTTAACACTGAAGCTTTCTTT. Encoded protein: CASAPDRVNTEAFF.

The gene calls are TRBV6-1 and TRBJ2-2; TRBD1 might be the D (6 bases). This CDR3 is built from 13 residues. The V and J ends lost 8 bases and 5 bases respectively, with 12 bases between them. CDR1 MNHNS and CDR2 SASEGT come from the germline V gene. CDR3 coding DNA: TGTGCCAGCCCCCGAGGGACAACCGGGGAGCTGTTTTTT. It codes for CASPRGTTGELFF.

This clone was detected once. This sequence joins TRBV18 and TRBJ2-7; 7 bases are a match to TRBD2. Germline-derived CDR1 and CDR2 are KGHSH and LQKENI. With 1 base clipped from V and 2 bases from J, the junction kept 5 bases outside the gene matches. This CDR3 spans 15 amino acids. CDR3 in DNA: TGTGCCAGCTCACCACAGGGAGGGTTTACCTACGAGCAGTACTTC. Its protein is CASSPQGGFTYEQYF. Together with reference TRBV18 and TRBJ2-7, the CDR3 gives the full variable domain: NAGVMQNPRHLVRRRGQEARLRCSPMKGHSHVYWYRQLPEEGLKFMVYLQKENIIDESGMPKERFSAEFPKEGPSILRIQQVVRGDSAAYFCASSPQGGFTYEQYFGPGTRLTVT.

The V and J genes are TRBV7-9 and TRBJ1-3; a weak D match, TRBD1 (5 bases). The CDR3 has 14 amino acids. Per germline, CDR1 SEHNR and CDR2 FQNEAQ (reference sequence). Trimming took off 3 bases at V and 0 bases at J, with 6 bases between the two ends. The CDR3 DNA sequence: TGTGCCAGCAGCTTTACAGGCTCTGGAAACACCATATATTTT. Protein sequence: CASSFTGSGNTIYF.

CDR3 DNA: TGTGCCAGCAACCCGACAGGGAGCGGCTCCTACGAGCAGTACTTC. Amino acid sequence: CASNPTGSGSYEQYF. The chain has TRBV6-6 and TRBJ2-7; the match to TRBD1 covers 7 bases. V was clipped by 7 bases and J by 0 bases; unmatched bases: 9. Germline V gene sequence: CDR1 MNHNY, CDR2 SVGAGI (reference sequence). The CDR3 totals 15 residues.

This rearrangement joins TRBV6-1 to TRBJ1-1; D remains ambiguous. The germline V gene encodes CDR1 MNHNS and CDR2 SASEGT. V lost 5 bases to trimming and J lost 3 bases, with 10 bases between them. CDR3 length equals 13 residues. The CDR3 region is CASSPHPDTEAFF. For the CDR3, the DNA is TGTGCCAGCAGTCCTCACCCGGACACTGAAGCTTTCTTT.

As regards this clone: No DNA is shown, since the ends of the CDR3 on it are uncertain; the CDR3 is the one TCRdb lists. J is TRBJ1-1 and V is TRBV19. The CDR3 is 11 residues long, ends included. Germline V lookup: CDR1 LNHDA, CDR2 SQIVND (reference sequence). The CDR3 spells CASTSGSEAFF.

The chain combines TRBV21-1 with TRBJ2-3; the table calls TRBD2, which could not be checked here. TRBV21-1 is termed a pseudogene. The CDR3 spans 17 residues. CDR3 region: CASSTPPLAAEVNTQYF. In DNA, the CDR3 is TGTGCCAGCAGCACTCCACCCCTAGCGGCGGAGGTGAATACGCAGTATTTT.

The sample holds one count of this clone. The V call is TRBV30, the J call TRBJ1-2; D is uncertain. V was shortened by 2 bases and J by 12 bases, with 16 bases between the two germline ends. Germline V gives CDR1 GTSNPN, CDR2 SVGIG (reference sequence). This CDR3 has 12 residues. The CDR3 DNA reads as TGTGCCTGGAGTTTGTCCAGGTCCTTGGACACCTTC. Encoded protein: CAWSLSRSLDTF.

The V and J genes are TRBV4-1 and TRBJ1-1; 9 bases are a match to TRBD1. V lost 4 bases to trimming and J lost 0 bases; unmatched junction nucleotides: 6. The germline V gene encodes CDR1 MGHRA and CDR2 YSYEKL. The CDR3 runs 16 residues. This chain's CDR3 is CASSPGQGTLNTEAFF. CDR3 in DNA: TGCGCCAGCAGCCCTGGACAGGGGACTTTGAACACTGAAGCTTTCTTT.

This clone came up a few times. CDR3 loop: CASSLGTGLSYGYTF. CDR3 coding DNA: TGTGCCAGCAGCTTAGGGACAGGACTGAGCTATGGCTACACCTTC. V and J are TRBV11-3 and TRBJ1-2; the match to TRBD1 covers 7 bases. The length of the CDR3 is 15 residues. The germline V gene encodes CDR1 SGHNT and CDR2 YENEEA. The ends lost 1 base at V and 4 bases at J; junction bases unmatched: 6.

The chain employs TRBV9 and TRBJ2-1; 12 positions match TRBD2. The germline V gene encodes CDR1 SGDLS and CDR2 YYNGEE. The CDR3 runs 17 residues. Losses at the gene ends were 0 bases for V and 8 bases for J; bases not matched to a gene: 9. The CDR3 is CASSVDTSGGTLDEQFF. CDR3 DNA: TGTGCCAGCAGCGTAGACACTAGCGGGGGGACCCTCGATGAGCAGTTCTTC.

The sample holds one count of this clone. The chain employs TRBV30 and TRBJ2-1, with TRBD2 matching 9 bases. Germline V gives CDR1 GTSNPN, CDR2 SVGIG (reference sequence). This CDR3 is 15 amino acids long. Trimming at V came to 0 bases and at J to 7 bases, leaving 7 bases not matched to a gene. CDR3 protein: CAWSVRGGAGNEQFF. CDR3 nucleotide sequence: TGTGCCTGGAGTGTACGCGGGGGGGCGGGGAATGAGCAGTTCTTC.

The chain is built from TRBV4-3 and TRBJ2-7, with 8 bases aligning to TRBD2. This CDR3 has 15 amino acids. Trimming took 0 bases from V and 4 from J; bases not matched to a gene: 5. Germline V lookup: CDR1 LGHNA, CDR2 YSLEER. The chain's CDR3 is CASSQEGAGVYEQYF. CDR3 bases: TGCGCCAGCAGCCAAGAGGGAGCGGGAGTGTACGAGCAGTACTTC.

The rearrangement joins TRBV5-4 to TRBJ2-4; possible D gene TRBD2, 6 bases. The germline CDR1 and CDR2 sequences are SGHNT and YYREEE (reference sequence). The CDR3 consists of 11 residues. The V and J ends lost 1 base and 11 bases respectively, with 7 bases between them. The CDR3 coding sequence is TGTGCCAGCAGCTTGTCGGGAGTTCAGTACTTC. Translated: CASSLSGVQYF. The full variable domain, rest sourced from reference TRBV5-4 and TRBJ2-4, is ETGVTQSPTHLIKTRGQQVTLRCSSQSGHNTVSWYQQALGQGPQFIFQYYREEENGRGNFPPRFSGLQFPNYSSELNVNALELDDSALYLCASSLSGVQYFGAGTRLSVL.

The rearrangement uses TRBV29-1 and TRBJ2-2; weak D call: TRBD1 (5 bases). CDR1 is SQVTM, CDR2 ANQGSEA, per germline. The CDR3 is 13 residues long. With 5 bases removed from V and 7 bases from J, the gap between germline ends came to 14 bases. CDR3 bases: TGCAGCGTTCGGATAGGGGATGTCGGGGAGCTGTTTTTT. Residues: CSVRIGDVGELFF.

V and J are TRBV6-6 and TRBJ1-1; weak D call: TRBD1 (5 bases). CDR1 MNHNY and CDR2 SVGAGI come from the germline V gene (reference sequence). V was trimmed by 2 bases and J by 3 bases, leaving 7 bases between them. The CDR3 is 13 amino acids. The DNA for the CDR3 is TGTGCCAGCAGTTACCCGGGGGACACTGAAGCTTTCTTT. Its protein product is CASSYPGDTEAFF.

This chain uses TRBV28 with TRBJ1-1; D is possibly TRBD1 (6 bases). Trimming removed 10 bases from V and 3 bases from J, with 15 bases in between. Germline V lookup: CDR1 MDHEN, CDR2 SYDVKM. The CDR3 loop spans 13 amino acids. CDR3 nucleotides: TGTGCCACCCAGCCGGGACAAGACACTGAAGCTTTCTTT. Translated: CATQPGQDTEAFF.

The chain links TRBV4-1 to TRBJ1-6; maybe TRBD1 (6 bases). The V end lost 0 bases, the J end lost 9 bases, and 12 bases lay between the germline ends. Germline V gene data show CDR1 as MGHRA and CDR2 as YSYEKL. The CDR3 is 15 residues long. The CDR3 bases are TGCGCCAGCAGCCAAGAATGGGACACAAGTTCACCCCTCCACTTT. Its protein is CASSQEWDTSSPLHF.

The chain employs TRBV10-3 and TRBJ2-2; 7 bases agree with TRBD1. J gave up 6 bases and V 6 bases, and 13 bases lay outside the gene matches. Germline assignment: CDR1 ENHRY and CDR2 SYGVKD. The CDR3 is 16 amino acids. Here the CDR3 reads CAIRDSTGLGAGELFF. The DNA for the CDR3 is TGTGCCATCAGGGATTCGACAGGGCTCGGGGCCGGGGAGCTGTTTTTT.

The chain couples TRBV9 to TRBJ2-1, with TRBD2 matching over 10 bases. CDR1 and CDR2 (germline): SGDLS, YYNGEE. The CDR3 sequence is 15 residues long. Unmatched junction bases numbered 4, after V lost 2 bases and J lost 5 bases. The CDR3 loop reads CASSVASGSDNEQFF. In DNA, the CDR3 is TGTGCCAGCAGCGTCGCTAGCGGGAGTGACAATGAGCAGTTCTTC.

The chain employs TRBV4-2 and TRBJ2-2; D unclear. The CDR3 covers 15 residues. In germline, CDR1 is LGHNA, CDR2 YNFKEQ. The V and J ends lost 0 bases and 6 bases respectively, with 11 bases between them. CDR3 loop: CASSQERSRPGELFF. Here the CDR3 DNA reads TGTGCCAGCAGCCAAGAGAGGTCTCGACCCGGGGAGCTGTTTTTT.

V is TRBV4-3 and J is TRBJ2-2, with TRBD1 identical over 7 bases. Germline V gene lookup returns CDR1 LGHNA and CDR2 YSLEER. CDR3 length equals 15 residues. V trimming: 0 bases; J trimming: 4 bases; junction bases outside the gene matches: 2. CDR3 sequence (DNA): TGCGCCAGCAGCCAAGACAGGGGGATCACCGGGGAGCTGTTTTTT. Its translation is CASSQDRGITGELFF.

V and J are TRBV29-1 and TRBJ1-2; D gene unclear. Germline-derived CDR1 and CDR2 are SQVTM and ANQGSEA. The CDR3 covers 12 residues. V shed 3 bases and J shed 6 bases, with 11 bases lying between them. For the CDR3, the DNA is TGCAGCGTTGAGGTGACTACGAATGGCTACACCTTC. It specifies CSVEVTTNGYTF.

This rearrangement joins TRBV4-3 to TRBJ1-3; the D gene is possibly TRBD1 (5 bases). Trimming stripped 0 bases from V and 3 bases from J, with 12 bases between. Germline lookup yields CDR1 LGHNA and CDR2 YSLEER. The CDR3 contains 16 residues. The CDR3 is CASSQDFGGLGNTIYF. In nucleotides, the CDR3 is TGCGCCAGCAGCCAAGATTTCGGGGGTCTTGGAAACACCATATATTTT.

J is TRBJ2-3 and V is TRBV7-9; tentative D call: TRBD1 (6 bases). Trimming cost V 6 bases and J 2 bases, with 15 bases left between them. The germline V gene encodes CDR1 SEHNR and CDR2 FQNEAQ (reference sequence). CDR3 length: 15 amino acids. CDR3 nucleotides: TGTGCCAGCAGTAGCCCGGCAGGGGCCACAGATACGCAGTATTTT. Translation: CASSSPAGATDTQYF.